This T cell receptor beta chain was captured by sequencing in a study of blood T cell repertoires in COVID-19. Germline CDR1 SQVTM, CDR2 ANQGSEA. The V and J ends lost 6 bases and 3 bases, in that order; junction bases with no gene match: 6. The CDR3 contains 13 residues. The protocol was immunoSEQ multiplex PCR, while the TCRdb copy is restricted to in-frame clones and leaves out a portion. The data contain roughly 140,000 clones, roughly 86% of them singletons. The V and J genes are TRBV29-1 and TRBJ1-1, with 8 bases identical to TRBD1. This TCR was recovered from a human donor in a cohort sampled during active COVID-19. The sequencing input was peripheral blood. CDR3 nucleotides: TGCAGCGTCCGGACAGGGAGGGACACTGAAGCTTTCTTT. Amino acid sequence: CSVRTGRDTEAFF.